The 14 T cell receptor beta chains listed next were all sequenced from one sample in a study of cytomegalovirus exposure and HLA in healthy donors (dated by TCRdb to 2016 to 2017). Library prep was done by the immunoSEQ multiplex PCR assay. For the multiplex PCR, a mixture combining 60 forward primers for TCR Vbeta segments and 13 reverse primers for TCR Jbeta segments was used. Sourced from immuneACCESS, this table was stored by TCRdb with only in-frame sequences that have V and J called. A share of the clones is absent; for the studies checked, an unresolved V gene accounts for under half, and the remainder has no known explanation. The sample's table covers roughly 190,000 clones. The ten largest clones take up roughly 6.7% of the sample. Sequenced material: PBMCs. The receptor source for this set is a man in his thirties or forties in good health and CMV-seronegative.

The chain is built from TRBV28 and TRBJ1-2; D uncertain. The V end was cut by 3 bases, the J end by 5 bases, with 10 bases between. The germline V gene encodes CDR1 MDHEN and CDR2 SYDVKM. This CDR3 comprises 13 residues. The CDR3 is CASSLERRYGYTF. DNA of the CDR3: TGTGCCAGCAGTTTGGAGAGGCGGTATGGCTACACCTTC.

The chain joins TRBV28 to TRBJ2-7, with D tentatively TRBD1 (6 bases). Germline lookup yields CDR1 MDHEN and CDR2 SYDVKM. The CDR3 extends over 12 amino acids. V was shortened by 7 bases and J by 2 bases, with 9 bases between the two germline ends. The CDR3 DNA reads TGTGCCAGCATCAAGGGGGCCTACGAGCAGTACTTC. Its translation is CASIKGAYEQYF.

The chain links TRBV29-1 to TRBJ1-2; the D is unclear. This CDR3 has 14 amino acids. V was shortened by 4 bases and J by 4 bases, with 16 bases between the two germline ends. Germline V gives CDR1 SQVTM, CDR2 ANQGSEA. The CDR3 region is CSVVRQEASYGYTF. The CDR3 DNA reads TGCAGCGTTGTCCGGCAGGAGGCCAGCTATGGCTACACCTTC.

This chain joins TRBV29-1 and TRBJ2-7, with TRBD1 matching over 9 bases. V was clipped by 3 bases and J by 2 bases; unmatched bases: 5. Germline assignment: CDR1 SQVTM and CDR2 ANQGSEA. The CDR3 spans 14 residues. The CDR3 loop reads CSVDLGQGTYEQYF. CDR3 in DNA: TGCAGCGTTGATCTAGGACAGGGGACCTACGAGCAGTACTTC.

The chain is built from TRBV5-1 and TRBJ2-7; 9 bases line up with TRBD1. From germline, CDR1 is SGHRS and CDR2 YFSETQ. Unmatched junction bases numbered 7, after V lost 6 bases and J lost 3 bases. This CDR3 has 14 amino acids. The CDR3 loop is CASTPQTGGYEQYF. The CDR3, as DNA: TGCGCCAGCACCCCTCAGACAGGGGGCTACGAGCAGTACTTC.

The chain uses TRBV7-9 and TRBJ2-7; 11 bases line up with TRBD1. In germline, CDR1 is SEHNR, CDR2 FQNEAQ (reference sequence). The CDR3 is 15 residues long. V was clipped by 5 bases and J by 2 bases; unmatched bases: 5. The CDR3 DNA sequence: TGTGCCAGCAGCCGGGGACAGGGGGTGACCTACGAGCAGTACTTC. Translated, it gives CASSRGQGVTYEQYF.

The chain uses TRBV5-4 and TRBJ2-3; the match to TRBD1 covers 9 bases. CDR3 length equals 16 residues. Germline V gene data show CDR1 as SGHNT and CDR2 as YYREEE (reference sequence). V dropped 0 bases and J dropped 4; count of bases not matched to a gene: 6. CDR3 loop: CASSLVGTGIPDTQYF. CDR3 sequence (DNA): TGTGCCAGCAGCTTGGTGGGGACAGGGATCCCAGATACGCAGTATTTT.

The chain links TRBV2 to TRBJ1-4; 9 positions match TRBD1. Per the germline V gene, CDR1 is SNHLY and CDR2 is FYNNEI. This CDR3 has 14 residues. Trimming removed 5 bases from V and 3 bases from J; junction bases left unmatched: 1. DNA for the CDR3: TGTGCCAGCAGTCGGGACAGGGCTAATGAAAAACTGTTTTTT. Translating it yields CASSRDRANEKLFF.

This chain uses TRBV27 with TRBJ1-1; TRBD1 matches at 7 bases. CDR3 size: 15 residues. The germline CDR1 and CDR2 sequences are MNHEY and SMNVEV (reference sequence). Germline trimming cut 5 bases from V and 11 bases from J; bases unmatched to any gene: 17. The CDR3 DNA reads as TGTGCCAGCAGTCACTACCTCGGGACAGCCTTCGGGGCTTTCTTT. Translated, it gives CASSHYLGTAFGAFF.

This chain joins TRBV11-3 and TRBJ2-3, with TRBD1 matching over 9 bases. In germline, CDR1 is SGHNT, CDR2 YENEEA. V gave up 0 bases and J gave up 2 bases; unmatched junction bases: 9. This CDR3 is built from 18 residues. The CDR3 spells CASSLDSWDREDTDTQYF. CDR3 in DNA: TGTGCCAGCAGCTTAGATTCCTGGGACAGGGAGGACACAGATACGCAGTATTTT.

This chain connects TRBV19 to TRBJ2-7, with TRBD2 identical over 9 bases. J lost 1 base, V lost 7 bases, and 11 bases had no gene match. Germline V CDR1 and CDR2: LNHDA, SQIVND (reference sequence). This CDR3 region has 16 residues. CDR3: CASTLAGGGASYEQYF. The CDR3 DNA is TGTGCCAGTACCCTCGCTGGCGGGGGGGCATCCTACGAGCAGTACTTC.

The chain couples TRBV10-1 to TRBJ1-5; D gene unclear. The CDR3 contains 17 residues. Germline loops: CDR1 WNHNN, CDR2 SYGVQD (reference sequence). The germline V and J ends were trimmed by 6 bases and 2 bases, with 20 bases remaining between them. CDR3 nucleotides: TGCGCCAGCAGCATGGGCCAGGAAACCTTCCGCAATCAGCCCCAGCATTTT. It yields the protein CASSMGQETFRNQPQHF.

The chain carries TRBV4-1 and TRBJ2-1; 13 bases map to TRBD2. The junction had 10 bases not matched to a gene; V was cut back by 0 bases and J by 5 bases. The CDR3 is made up of 19 amino acids. CDR1 MGHRA and CDR2 YSYEKL come from the germline V gene. The CDR3 region is CASSQDRLAGGQKDNEQFF. The CDR3 DNA sequence: TGCGCCAGCAGCCAAGATCGACTAGCGGGGGGCCAAAAGGACAATGAGCAGTTCTTC.

The rearrangement uses TRBV9 and TRBJ1-2; D might be TRBD1 (6 bases). The length of the CDR3 is 13 residues. In germline, CDR1 is SGDLS, CDR2 YYNGEE. The V gene lost 4 bases and the J gene lost 7 bases, with 14 bases spanning the gap. The CDR3 region is CASSQDSLGGYTF. In nucleotides, the CDR3 is TGTGCCAGCAGCCAGGACAGTTTGGGTGGCTACACCTTC.